This is a list of T cell receptor beta chains from one sample in a study of cytomegalovirus exposure and HLA in healthy donors. Here immunoSEQ multiplex PCR was the method, and the copy in TCRdb shows in-frame clones only, minus some. Of about 180,000 clones in the sample, roughly four fifths were seen once. The sequenced sample was PBMCs. The receptors stem from a male donor in good health and CMV-seronegative. The CDR3 runs from the conserved cysteine through the conserved F or W. D genes are given only for firm matches. Rows may omit the clone size; those that give it use once, few, many or a size class.

d_call j_call v_call clone_size cdr3_length cdr3_nt cdr3_aa
- TRBJ2-3 TRBV18 few 12 TGTGCCAGCTCTCCACCCGCAGATACGCAGTATTTT CASSPPADTQYF
- TRBJ2-7 TRBV30 few 13 TGTGCCTGGAGAGAACGAGGGTTGGACGAGCAGTACTTC CAWRERGLDEQYF
- TRBJ2-3 TRBV9 - 13 TGTGCCAGCACCATTCAAGCGGATCCCCCGCAGTATTTT CASTIQADPPQYF
- TRBJ2-7 TRBV5-1 - 14 TGCGCCAGCAGGTACTCGGACAGCCCCTACGAGCAGTACTTC CASRYSDSPYEQYF
- TRBJ2-7 TRBV11-3 - 13 TGTGCCAGCAGCTCCATAGACAGCTACGAGCAGTACTTC CASSSIDSYEQYF
TRBD2 TRBJ2-5 TRBV30 - 15 TGTGCCTGGACTGAATGGACTAGCGGCCAAGAGACCCAGTACTTC CAWTEWTSGQETQYF
TRBD2 TRBJ2-7 TRBV28 - 14 TGTGCCAGCAGCTTAGCGGGAGATACGTACGAGCAGTACTTC CASSLAGDTYEQYF
- TRBJ1-5 TRBV6-6 - 14 TGTGCCAGCAGTTACTCACAGGGCAATCAGCCCCAGCATTTT CASSYSQGNQPQHF
- TRBJ2-7 TRBV10-1 - 12 TGCGCCAGCAGTGATTCCGTCAGCGAGCAGTACTTC CASSDSVSEQYF
TRBD1 TRBJ2-1 TRBV28 - 13 TGTGCCAGCAGCCTGACAGGGAGCAATGAGCAGTTCTTC CASSLTGSNEQFF
TRBD1 TRBJ1-2 TRBV7-9 few 15 TGTTCCAGCAGCCCGCAACCGACAGGGATCAATGGCTACACCTTC CSSSPQPTGINGYTF
- TRBJ2-7 TRBV5-1 - 13 TGCGCCAGCAGGGTGTGGGCCTCCTACGAGCAGTACTTC CASRVWASYEQYF
- TRBJ2-1 TRBV7-2 few 15 TGTGCCAGCAGCTCCCGGGGCGGGACCTACAATGAGCAGTTCTTC CASSSRGGTYNEQFF
- TRBJ2-1 TRBV28 - 20 TGTGCCAGCAGTTTAAGGGCGGGACAGACTCTACTGAGGTCCTACAATGAGCAGTTCTTC CASSLRAGQTLLRSYNEQFF
TRBD1 TRBJ1-3 TRBV7-9 - 14 TGTGCCAGCAGCCCCGGGACAGGGGGAAACACCATATATTTT CASSPGTGGNTIYF
TRBD2 TRBJ2-1 TRBV30 - 17 TGTGCCTGGAGTCCCCTTCCGAGCGGGGGGGTTTACAATGAGCAGTTCTTC CAWSPLPSGGVYNEQFF
- TRBJ1-5 TRBV18 - 12 TGTGCCAGCTCACCACCTGAGGGGGCCCAGCATTTT CASSPPEGAQHF
TRBD1 TRBJ1-5 TRBV2 - 14 TGTGCCAGCAGTTGGGACAGCTTCAATCAGCCCCAGCATTTT CASSWDSFNQPQHF
TRBD2 TRBJ2-3 TRBV25-1 few 15 TGTGCCAGCAGTGGGATAGCGGGGGGCGGGGATACGCAGTATTTT CASSGIAGGGDTQYF
TRBD1 TRBJ1-5 TRBV5-1 - 16 TGCGCCAGCAGCTCTCGGCCAGGGGGTGGCAATCAGCCCCAGCATTTT CASSSRPGGGNQPQHF
- TRBJ1-2 TRBV6-5 once 15 TGTGCCAGCAGTTACAACAGTCCCAGAAACTATGGCTACACCTTC CASSYNSPRNYGYTF
TRBD2 TRBJ2-3 TRBV5-1 - 15 TGCGCCAGCAGCAACAGCGGGGAAAGCACAGATACGCAGTATTTT CASSNSGESTDTQYF
TRBD2 TRBJ2-7 TRBV7-2 - 15 TGTGCCAGCAGCTTAGCGGGAGGGGATCTCTACGAGCAGTACTTC CASSLAGGDLYEQYF
TRBD1 TRBJ1-1 TRBV5-1 - 17 TGCGCCAGCAGCCCGGGGACAGGGGGCCGGATGGACACTGAAGCTTTCTTT CASSPGTGGRMDTEAFF
TRBD1 TRBJ1-5 TRBV30 once 15 TGTGCCTGGAGTACAGGGGGTTATAGCAATCAGCCCCAGCATTTT CAWSTGGYSNQPQHF
- TRBJ2-5 TRBV4-1 few 14 TGCGCCAGCAGTCAGTTTGGACTCCCGGAGACCCAGTACTTC CASSQFGLPETQYF
TRBD2 TRBJ2-1 TRBV14 - 15 TGTGCCAGCAGCCTTGCCGGGACTACCTCGAATGAGCAGTTCTTC CASSLAGTTSNEQFF
TRBD1 TRBJ2-5 TRBV5-4 few 15 TGTGCCAGCAGCAGAGGACAGGGGGGCTCGGAGACCCAGTACTTC CASSRGQGGSETQYF
- TRBJ1-5 TRBV30 few 16 TGTGCCTGGAGCGGGGGGACCCCGAATAGCAATCAGCCCCAGCATTTT CAWSGGTPNSNQPQHF
TRBD2 TRBJ2-7 TRBV9 - 16 TGTGCCAGCAGCGTAGCTGGTAGCGGGAGTTCCTACGAGCAGTACTTC CASSVAGSGSSYEQYF
TRBD1 TRBJ1-1 TRBV18 - 14 TGTGCCAGCTCACCCCGACAGGGGGGGACTGAAGCTTTCTTT CASSPRQGGTEAFF
- TRBJ1-5 TRBV28 - 18 TGTGCCAGCAGTTTATACTTACCCTCGACAGAAAGCAATCAGCCCCAGCATTTT CASSLYLPSTESNQPQHF
TRBD1 TRBJ1-2 TRBV29-1 - 13 TGCAGCGTTGATGGCAGGGGGAACTATGGCTACACCTTC CSVDGRGNYGYTF
- TRBJ1-2 TRBV6-1 few 12 TGTGCCAGCAGTCCCTCTACCTATGGCTACACCTTC CASSPSTYGYTF
- TRBJ2-3 TRBV6-6 once 15 TGTGCCAGCAGATTCACAGGATATTTCACAGATACGCAGTATTTT CASRFTGYFTDTQYF
- TRBJ1-1 TRBV27 - 14 TGTGCCAGCAGTTTAGTAGCAGGGATCACTGAAGCTTTCTTT CASSLVAGITEAFF
- TRBJ1-4 TRBV19 - 14 TGTGCCAGTAGTCCTGCGACCCAGGGTGAAAAACTGTTTTTT CASSPATQGEKLFF